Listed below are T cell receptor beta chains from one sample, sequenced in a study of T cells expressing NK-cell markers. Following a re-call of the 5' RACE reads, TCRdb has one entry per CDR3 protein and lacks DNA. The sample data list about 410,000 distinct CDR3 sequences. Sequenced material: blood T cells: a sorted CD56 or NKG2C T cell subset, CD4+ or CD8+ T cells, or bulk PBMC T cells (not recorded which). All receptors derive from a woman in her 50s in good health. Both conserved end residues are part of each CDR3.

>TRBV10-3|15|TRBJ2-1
CAISDIAGGPNEQFF
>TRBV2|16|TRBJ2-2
CASSAAAVPLGGELFF
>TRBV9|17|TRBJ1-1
CASSVDPRGGMNTEAFF
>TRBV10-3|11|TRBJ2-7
CAISGLQDLYF
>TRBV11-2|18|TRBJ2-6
CASSLGPAGGTGANVLTF
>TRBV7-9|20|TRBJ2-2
CASSLRLTLEGGPGTGELFF
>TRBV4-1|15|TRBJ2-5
CASSREGGDQETQYF
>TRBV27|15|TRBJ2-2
CASKLRGQGTGELFF
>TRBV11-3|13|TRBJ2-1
CASSLEQASEQFF
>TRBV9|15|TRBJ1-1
CASSVDPGRNTEAFF
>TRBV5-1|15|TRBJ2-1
CASSEGLAGGGRQFF
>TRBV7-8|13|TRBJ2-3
CASSFGPLRAQYF
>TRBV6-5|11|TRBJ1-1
CASSRKGIPFF
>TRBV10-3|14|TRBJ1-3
CAISVQGSGNTIYF
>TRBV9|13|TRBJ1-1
CASSRTRNTEAFF
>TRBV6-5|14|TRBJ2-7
CASRTRGSGYEQYF
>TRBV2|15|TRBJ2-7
CASQPWTGLSYEQYF
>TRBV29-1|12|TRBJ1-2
CSVGQANYGYTF
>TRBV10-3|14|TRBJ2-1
CAIKRTSVDNEQFF
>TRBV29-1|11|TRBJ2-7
CSGTGLYEQYF
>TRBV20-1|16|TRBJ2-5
CSARVVAGGHWETQYF
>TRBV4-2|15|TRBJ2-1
CASSQDWGTSGEQFF
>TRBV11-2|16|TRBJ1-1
CASSSYRQGIYTEAFF
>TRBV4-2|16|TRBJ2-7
CASSQEGDGAPDEQYF
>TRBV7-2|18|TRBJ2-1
CASSAGTSGRSSYNEQFF
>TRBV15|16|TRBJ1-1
CATSSSLSAGRREAFF
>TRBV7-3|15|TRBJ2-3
CASSLARGSGDTQYF
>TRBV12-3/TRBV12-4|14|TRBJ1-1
CASSLWERATEAFF
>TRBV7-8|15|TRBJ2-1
CASSLVQLPHHEQFF
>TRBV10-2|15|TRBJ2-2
CASRTSGRVTGELFF
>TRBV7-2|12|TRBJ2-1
CASSLGDVEQFF
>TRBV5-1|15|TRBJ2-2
CASSGGVQPTGELFF
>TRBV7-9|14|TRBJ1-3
CASSRNNSGNTIYF
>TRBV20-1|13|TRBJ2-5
CSARKARGETQYF
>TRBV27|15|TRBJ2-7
CASSLGTGLNYEQYF
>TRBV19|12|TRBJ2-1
CASPGPDREQFF
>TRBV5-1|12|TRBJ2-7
CASNSASGEQYF